This T cell receptor beta chain stems from a study of Graves' ophthalmopathy and Graves' hyperthyroidism. Study as a whole: Blood was drawn at initial diagnosis, before any treatment. Regarding the study as a whole: Detection in blood was also observed for most expanded thyroid clonotypes above 0.001 frequency.

Amplified material comprised TCR beta CDR3 regions derived from RNA transcripts. The workflow started with a first-round RT-PCR run with HTBI primers and then moved on to a second-round multiplex PCR. TCRdb re-called the multiplex PCR reads with MiXCR, one entry per CDR3 protein. Of 600,000 to 950,000 distinct CDR3 sequences in the sample, around 40% were seen once. This clonotype was seen a handful of times. The antigen remains unidentified. Material for sequencing was peripheral blood. This sequence was found in an adult man with Graves' ophthalmopathy.

As DNA, the CDR3 is TGCGCCAGACCGGGACGCGGAACCTACGAGCAGTACTTC. Translation: CARPGRGTYEQYF. This chain links TRBV5-1 with TRBJ2-7; D is perhaps TRBD1 or TRBD2 (5 bases each). This CDR3 region has 13 residues. V lost 8 bases to trimming and J lost 2 bases, with 14 bases between them. Per germline, CDR1 SGHRS and CDR2 YFSETQ.